The entry that follows covers one TCR beta chain sequence. Its matching antigen is unknown. These data come from a study of cytomegalovirus exposure and HLA in healthy donors. There are 14 residues in the CDR3. Per the germline V gene, CDR1 is MNHEY and CDR2 is SVGAGI. V gave up 6 bases and J gave up 4 bases; unmatched junction bases: 7. Study findings and constraints: Another analysis was done later, and it associated around 15,000 TCR beta sequences with HLA alleles at 0.05 false discovery rate. Cytomegalovirus association was assigned to about 150 TCR beta chains. It was reported in a later analysis that an Asian-associated ancestry cluster showed fewer N-insertions than the approximately 700-donor mean. Later on, analysis showed that most CMV-associated TCR beta chains appeared to be HLA-restricted.

Both 60 Vbeta primers and 13 Jbeta primers went into the PCR. Some clones are missing from TCRdb's copy, which holds only in-frame ones; the method was immunoSEQ multiplex PCR. The sample consists of 150,000 or so clones, 84% of them appearing once. The source is a boy younger than 10 in good health and CMV-seronegative. This chain connects TRBV6-5 to TRBJ2-5; 8 positions agree with TRBD1. Sequenced material: PBMCs. In nucleotides, the CDR3 is TGTGCCAGCAGCCCCTTAGACAGGGGAGAGACCCAGTACTTC. Translating gives CASSPLDRGETQYF.